This T cell receptor (beta chain) was found in a study of CD8+ T cells in alopecia areata. About the study: At a dose of 5 to 10 mg twice daily, oral tofacitinib was given to treated patients. Severity among treated patients was scored by the percentage of scalp area affected. General study results and limits: Tofacitinib did not eliminate many expanded lesional clones from scalp or blood.

V lost 1 base and J lost 5, with 13 bases in between. Looked up from germline, CDR1 is SGDLS and CDR2 is YYNGEE. The CDR3 consists of 15 residues. Following extraction, RNA underwent reverse transcription to cDNA, which served as the sequencing template. The repertoire was sequenced with immunoSEQ multiplex PCR; TCRdb's copy has only in-frame clones and lacks some. Of about 210,000 clones detected, about 40% appear once; the ten largest clones hold roughly 2.6%. This sample's treatment: oral pan-JAK inhibitor, 5-10 mg twice daily. About this clone: Its antigen is not identified.

The sequence derives from a human donor with alopecia areata. This material consisted of CD4+ T cells sorted from blood, taken at roughly week 36, from a patient treated with tofacitinib. The rearrangement links TRBV9 to TRBJ1-5, with D unresolved. The CDR3 bases are TGTGCCAGCAGCGTATCCCCCGGACGGGATCAGCCCCAGCATTTT. It codes for CASSVSPGRDQPQHF.